This TCR beta chain is from a study of shared clonotypes between healthy human individuals. Investigators divided CD4+ cells into CD45RA+ naive and CD45RA-negative memory subsets. V was clipped by 3 bases and J by 3 bases, with 15 bases between them. CDR1 SQVTM and CDR2 ANQGSEA come from the germline V gene. The CDR3 runs 15 residues. Repertoires were generated with immunoSEQ multiplex PCR, while TCRdb's copy carries only in-frame clones and drops some. This sample has around 1.4 million clones, with approximately 98.5% found just once. The clonotype comes from a man aged 30 to 39 in good health. Sequenced sample: naive CD4+ T cells sorted from blood. Indicated subset: CD45RA+ positively selected. The chain carries TRBV29-1 and TRBJ2-1; D might be TRBD1 (6 bases). The CDR3 sequence is CSVDAPGTIYNEQFF. CDR3 DNA: TGCAGCGTTGACGCACCCGGGACAATCTACAATGAGCAGTTCTTC.